These 18 T cell receptor beta chains originate from one sample sequenced in a study of blood T cell repertoires in COVID-19. The assay was immunoSEQ multiplex PCR, and TCRdb's table has in-frame clones only and misses some. The sample has about 60,000 clones, around nine tenths seen once. Sequencing used peripheral blood. Receptors were obtained from a human donor with active COVID-19. The donor label of this sample is uncertain.

The DNA for the CDR3 is TGTGCCAGCAGCCAAGATTCACAGGTTAATTATAATTCACCCCTCCACTTT. Residues: CASSQDSQVNYNSPLHF. The J gene is TRBJ1-6, the V gene TRBV3-1 (or the pseudogene TRBV3-2), with D possibly matching TRBD1 (5 bases). Germline CDR1 and CDR2: LGHDT and YNNKEL (reference sequence). Trimming took off 0 bases at V and 4 bases at J, with 13 bases between the two ends. This CDR3 contains 17 residues.

The chain has TRBV19 and TRBJ1-1; 9 bases line up with TRBD1. The CDR3 is 14 amino acids. With 6 bases clipped from V and 8 bases from J, the junction kept 10 bases outside the gene matches. Germline V CDR1 and CDR2: LNHDA, SQIVND (reference sequence). Here the CDR3 DNA reads TGTGCCAGTAGAAGGGACAGGGCAACAAGCGAAGCTTTCTTT. Encoded protein: CASRRDRATSEAFF.

The chain carries TRBV7-6 and TRBJ1-4; TRBD1 matches 7 bases. This CDR3 spans 16 amino acids. The trim removed 4 bases at V and 3 bases at J, leaving 8 bases unmatched. Germline loops: CDR1 SGHVS, CDR2 FNYEAQ. This CDR3 is CASSWELRGSNEKLFF. CDR3 DNA sequence: TGTGCCAGCAGCTGGGAGCTCAGGGGGTCTAATGAAAAACTGTTTTTT.

The chain joins TRBV27 to TRBJ1-2; a weak D match, TRBD1 (6 bases). Germline assignment: CDR1 MNHEY and CDR2 SMNVEV (reference sequence). Trimming took 5 bases from V and 4 from J, leaving 8 bases between them. The CDR3 extends over 12 amino acids. The CDR3 DNA follows: TGTGCCAGCAGTCCACAGGGCTATGGCTACACCTTC. Amino acids: CASSPQGYGYTF.

In regard to this clone: Other nucleotide sequences from this sample produce the same CDR3. The chain couples TRBV19 to TRBJ2-7; D not certain. The CDR3 length is 13 residues. V gave up 1 base and J gave up 2 bases, with 6 bases separating them. Germline V gene data show CDR1 as LNHDA and CDR2 as SQIVND (reference sequence). CDR3 in amino acids: CASSIGAAYEQYF. The CDR3 coding sequence is TGTGCCAGTAGTATAGGGGCCGCCTACGAGCAGTACTTC.

CDR3 in DNA: TGTGCCAGCAGCTTACAGGGGGCGGAAGCTTTCTTT. Its protein product is CASSLQGAEAFF. The chain combines TRBV7-3 with TRBJ1-1; TRBD1 aligns across 8 bases. Germline lookup yields CDR1 SGHTA and CDR2 FQGTGA. V gave up 2 bases and J gave up 8 bases; unmatched junction bases: 1. The length of the CDR3 is 12 residues.

The genes are TRBV6-5 and TRBJ2-7; the match to TRBD2 covers 11 bases. Germline V gene data show CDR1 as MNHEY and CDR2 as SVGAGI. This CDR3 has 15 residues. J lost 3 bases, V lost 2 bases, and 3 bases had no gene match. The CDR3 region has the DNA TGTGCCAGCAGTTACGGGACTAGCGGAAACTACGAGCAGTACTTC. This gives the protein CASSYGTSGNYEQYF.

The chain is built from TRBV5-1 and TRBJ1-1; weak D call: TRBD1 (5 bases). CDR1 and CDR2 (germline): SGHRS, YFSETQ. Trimming left V 4 bases short and J 3 bases short, with 10 bases between. There are 13 residues in the CDR3. CDR3 DNA: TGCGCCAGCAGCAGTCAAGGGGACACTGAAGCTTTCTTT. This sequence encodes CASSSQGDTEAFF.

V usage is TRBV6-1 and J usage is TRBJ1-5; 11 bases line up with TRBD1. The CDR3 spans 17 residues. The germline CDR1 and CDR2 sequences are MNHNS and SASEGT. The ends lost 4 bases at V and 2 bases at J; junction bases unmatched: 7. This CDR3 reads CASSGGWTGGGNQPQHF. DNA for the CDR3: TGTGCCAGCAGTGGCGGATGGACAGGGGGCGGCAATCAGCCCCAGCATTTT.

The chain links TRBV7-9 to TRBJ1-2; TRBD1 aligns across 7 bases. The CDR3 consists of 13 residues. The ends lost 2 bases at V and 7 bases at J; junction bases unmatched: 4. Germline loops: CDR1 SEHNR, CDR2 FQNEAQ (reference sequence). CDR3 amino acids: CASSLRQGGGYTF. The CDR3 DNA sequence: TGTGCCAGCAGCTTACGACAGGGTGGTGGCTACACCTTC.

This chain links TRBV5-1 with TRBJ1-2; no definite D call. V was shortened by 4 bases and J by 4 bases, with 14 bases between the two germline ends. The CDR3 runs 14 residues. CDR1 SGHRS and CDR2 YFSETQ come from the germline V gene. The CDR3 DNA sequence: TGCGCCAGCAGCCCGGACGGGATTCTCTATGGCTACACCTTC. Protein: CASSPDGILYGYTF.

V gene TRBV6-5 combines with J gene TRBJ2-7; 7 positions agree with TRBD1. In germline, CDR1 is MNHEY, CDR2 SVGAGI. CDR3 size: 13 residues. The ends lost 6 bases at V and 3 bases at J; junction bases unmatched: 5. The chain's CDR3 is CASSPQGFYEQYF. The CDR3 DNA reads as TGTGCCAGCAGCCCACAGGGGTTCTACGAGCAGTACTTC.

V usage is TRBV11-1 and J usage is TRBJ2-7; TRBD1 aligns across 8 bases. Germline V lookup: CDR1 SGHAT, CDR2 FQDESV (reference sequence). V dropped 5 bases and J dropped 3; count of bases not matched to a gene: 9. This CDR3 region has 15 residues. CDR3 in amino acids: CASSRTGHSVYEQYV. As DNA, the CDR3 is TGTGCCAGCAGCCGGACAGGGCATAGCGTCTACGAGCAGTACGTC.

The chain employs TRBV3-1 (or the pseudogene TRBV3-2) and TRBJ2-1, with 7 bases fitting TRBD2. The germline V gene encodes CDR1 LGHDT and CDR2 YNNKEL (reference sequence). J gave up 9 bases and V 4 bases, and 18 bases lay outside the gene matches. The CDR3 is made up of 17 amino acids. The CDR3 DNA reads as TGTGCCAGCAGCCCCCACAAGACGGGAGGTATCTCCGGTGAGCAGTTCTTC. Its protein product is CASSPHKTGGISGEQFF.

The chain uses TRBV27 and TRBJ2-1; weak D call: TRBD2 (5 bases). Between the trimmed V and J ends, which lost 7 bases and 0 bases, there was a span of 16 bases. This CDR3 is built from 16 residues. Germline assignment: CDR1 MNHEY and CDR2 SMNVEV (reference sequence). The CDR3 here is CASTMRTGSSYNEQFF. In DNA, the CDR3 is TGTGCCAGCACTATGAGGACGGGGAGCTCCTACAATGAGCAGTTCTTC.

This clone has only one observation. V is TRBV13 and J is TRBJ2-1; 7 bases agree with TRBD1. V was clipped by 1 base and J by 8 bases; unmatched bases: 14. CDR1 and CDR2 from the germline V gene are PRHDT and FYEKMQ (reference sequence). The CDR3 loop spans 17 amino acids. DNA for the CDR3: TGTGCCAGCAGCTTAGTTGTAGGACAGGTACTGGGCTATGAGCAGTTCTTC. Protein: CASSLVVGQVLGYEQFF.

The chain carries TRBV27 and TRBJ1-1, with TRBD1 matching over 7 bases. Trimming cost V 5 bases and J 4 bases; bases outside gene matches: 7. The CDR3 length is 14 residues. Per the germline V gene, CDR1 is MNHEY and CDR2 is SMNVEV (reference sequence). The CDR3 DNA reads TGTGCCAGCAGTCTCGAGGGGGCTGGCACTGAAGCTTTCTTT. Protein: CASSLEGAGTEAFF.

DNA of the CDR3: TGTGCCAGCAGTTTCCTTTCCGGGACTAACTTTTATGGCTACACCTTC. Its translation: CASSFLSGTNFYGYTF. The V and J genes are TRBV7-9 and TRBJ1-2; D is perhaps TRBD1 (5 bases). Germline V CDR1 and CDR2: SEHNR, FQNEAQ (reference sequence). The length of the CDR3 is 16 residues. V was cut by 6 bases and J by 5 bases, with 22 bases left in between.